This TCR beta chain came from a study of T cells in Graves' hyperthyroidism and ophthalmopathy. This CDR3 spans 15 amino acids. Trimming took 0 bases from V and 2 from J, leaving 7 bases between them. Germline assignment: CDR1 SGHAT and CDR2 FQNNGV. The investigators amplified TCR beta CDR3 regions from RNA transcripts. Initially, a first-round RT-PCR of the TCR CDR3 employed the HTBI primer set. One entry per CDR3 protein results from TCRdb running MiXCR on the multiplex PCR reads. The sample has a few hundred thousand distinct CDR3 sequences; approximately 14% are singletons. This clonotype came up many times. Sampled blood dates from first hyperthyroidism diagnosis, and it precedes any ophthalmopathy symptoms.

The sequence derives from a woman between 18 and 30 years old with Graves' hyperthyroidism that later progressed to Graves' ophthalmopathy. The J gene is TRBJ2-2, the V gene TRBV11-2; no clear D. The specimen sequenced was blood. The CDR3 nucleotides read TGTGCCAGCAGCTTAGAGGATTTAAACACCGGGGAGCTGTTTTTT. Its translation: CASSLEDLNTGELFF.